This T cell receptor (beta chain) was retrieved from a study of radiation and T cells in renal cell carcinoma. Overall study results and limits: Baseline intratumoral clonotype presence is unknown without pretreatment biopsies. From baseline, blood top tumor clonotypes peaked at 2 weeks post-radiation.

The CDR3 covers 16 residues. V lost 0 bases and J lost 5; bases outside the gene matches: 9. Germline V gene lookup returns CDR1 SGHNT and CDR2 YYREEE (reference sequence). Only in-frame clones appear in the TCRdb table, and some are missing; sequencing was by immunoSEQ multiplex PCR. The repertoire has about 150,000 clones, 80% to 90% of them found once; the top ten carry 10% to 15%. Time point indicated: blood 2 weeks post-SBRT. This sample's treatment: 15 Gy SBRT to primary tumor, nephrectomy 4 weeks later. Blood was sampled at baseline, 2 weeks and 4 weeks after SBRT. The patient's renal cell carcinoma had clear cell pathology. With respect to this clone: Its cognate antigen is unknown.

The V gene is TRBV5-4, the J gene TRBJ2-5; 8 bases align to TRBD2. This sample comprised blood, obtained from a patient whose treatment included radiotherapy and nephrectomy. This clonotype originated in a woman in her 50s with renal cell carcinoma. CDR3 protein: CASSLGDGGALETQYF. CDR3 nucleotides: TGTGCCAGCAGCTTGGGTGACGGGGGGGCTTTGGAGACCCAGTACTTC. The full variable domain, its missing parts supplied by reference TRBV5-4 and TRBJ2-5, is ETGVTQSPTHLIKTRGQQVTLRCSSQSGHNTVSWYQQALGQGPQFIFQYYREEENGRGNFPPRFSGLQFPNYSSELNVNALELDDSALYLCASSLGDGGALETQYFGPGTRLLVL.